Given below is one T cell receptor beta chain in context. There is no known antigen for this receptor. Nothing much larger sits one base from this clone, and base qualities are not available. Libraries were prepared through the immunoSEQ multiplex PCR assay. This is the immuneACCESS table as TCRdb keeps it, with only in-frame sequences that have V and J called. A part of the clones is gone; compared with another copy, unresolved V genes explain less than half, and the rest is unexplained. This sample holds around 65,000 clones; about 95% were observed only once. The ten largest clones capture less than 0.04% of the sample. The junction shows trimming of 7 bases on V and 6 bases on J, plus 17 bases between the germline ends. In the germline V gene, CDR1 corresponds to MDHEN and CDR2 to SYDVKM. The CDR3, from cysteine to phenylalanine, totals 14 residues. This entry keeps only the CDR3 DNA: 42 bases, framed from base 1.

This sample stems from a study of shared T cell receptors in the human thymus (dated by TCRdb to 2020 to 2022). Concerning the study at large: The study examined how self-reactive, shared T-cell receptor alpha chains are generated in the human thymus.

The sequence came from a human donor. The sequence joins TRBV28 to TRBJ2-3, with the D gene tentatively TRBD1 or TRBD2, based on 5 matching bases in each. Material for sequencing was thymocytes. The DNA sequence is given as TGTGCCAGCATCGTGGGGCCGAGGGGTGATACGCAGTATTTT. It specifies CASIVGPRGDTQYF.